These 18 T cell receptor beta chains originate from one sample sequenced in a study of shared clonotypes between healthy human individuals. Naive CD8 cells lacked CD45RO, underwent positive selection for CCR7 and left out terminally differentiated effector memory CD45RA+ cells. TCRdb's table, derived via immunoSEQ multiplex PCR, lists solely in-frame clones and lacks some. The sample has millions of clones, approximately 95% seen once. The specimen sequenced was naive CD8+ T cells sorted from blood. The receptors come from a man between 18 and 35 years old in good health.

This clone appeared a single time. This specimen includes other DNA sequences encoding the same CDR3. This rearrangement joins TRBV10-1 to TRBJ2-7; a possible D gene is TRBD1 (6 bases). Germline V gives CDR1 WNHNN, CDR2 SYGVQD (reference sequence). The CDR3 is made up of 13 amino acids. V lost 4 bases and J lost 3, with 10 bases in between. This chain's CDR3 is CASSAGEGYEQYF. The CDR3 bases are TGCGCCAGCAGTGCAGGGGAAGGCTACGAGCAGTACTTC.

This rearrangement joins TRBV7-8 to TRBJ2-7; maybe TRBD2 (6 bases). Germline V gives CDR1 SGHVS, CDR2 FQNEAQ. Trimming left V 0 bases short and J 0 bases short, with 9 bases between. The CDR3 contains 15 residues. CDR3 bases: TGTGCCAGCAGCTTAGCGTACGGGGGCTCCTACGAGCAGTACTTC. Its translation: CASSLAYGGSYEQYF.

V usage is TRBV27 and J usage is TRBJ2-7, with D possibly TRBD2 on 6 matching bases. This CDR3 has 13 amino acids. Germline V gene lookup returns CDR1 MNHEY and CDR2 SMNVEV (reference sequence). Trimming shortened V by 4 bases and J by 2 bases, and 9 bases separated the two germline ends. The CDR3 DNA sequence: TGTGCCAGCAGTTCCGGGAGCGCCTACGAGCAGTACTTC. It is translated as CASSSGSAYEQYF.

This rearrangement joins TRBV27 to TRBJ2-2; TRBD1 matches 7 bases. There are 16 residues in the CDR3. The V segment lost 8 bases and the J segment 0 bases; nucleotides outside the gene matches: 9. The germline CDR1 and CDR2 sequences are MNHEY and SMNVEV (reference sequence). CDR3 bases: TGTGCCAGCGCAAAGGGGACAGCTGCGAACACCGGGGAGCTGTTTTTT. This gives the protein CASAKGTAANTGELFF.

Remarks on this clone: This sample includes further DNA sequences coding for the same CDR3. The chain joins TRBV7-9 to TRBJ2-7; D could derive from TRBD1 or TRBD2 (5 bases each). V gave up 1 base and J gave up 2 bases, with 9 bases separating them. The germline V gene has CDR1 SEHNR and CDR2 FQNEAQ (reference sequence). The CDR3 is 14 residues long. CDR3 sequence: CASSLGTGPYEQYF. CDR3 coding DNA: TGTGCCAGCAGCTTAGGTACGGGGCCCTACGAGCAGTACTTC.

V is TRBV4-1 and J is TRBJ2-5; D is ambiguous. Per germline, CDR1 MGHRA and CDR2 YSYEKL. There are 12 residues in the CDR3. Between the trimmed V and J ends, which lost 0 bases and 8 bases, there was a span of 7 bases. The CDR3: CASSQDELTQYF. The CDR3 DNA sequence: TGCGCCAGCAGCCAAGATGAGCTAACCCAGTACTTC.

V and J are TRBV5-6 and TRBJ2-7, with a tentative D call TRBD2 (5 bases). The CDR3 is made up of 12 amino acids. The germline V and J ends were trimmed by 5 bases and 5 bases, with 11 bases remaining between them. The germline V gene has CDR1 SGHDT and CDR2 YYEEEE. CDR3 sequence reads: CASSRTLDEQYF. The CDR3 nucleotides are TGTGCCAGCAGTAGGACTCTCGACGAGCAGTACTTC.

The gene calls are TRBV4-1 and TRBJ2-1, with D perhaps matching TRBD2 (5 bases). The CDR3 consists of 14 residues. With 0 bases removed from V and 8 bases from J, the gap between germline ends came to 11 bases. Germline V gene lookup returns CDR1 MGHRA and CDR2 YSYEKL. CDR3 bases: TGCGCCAGCAGCCAAGATAGATCCGGGGATGAGCAGTTCTTC. Translated: CASSQDRSGDEQFF.

The table lists this clone with a count of one. V and J are TRBV6-1 and TRBJ1-5, with D perhaps matching TRBD1 (5 bases). CDR3 length: 13 amino acids. Per the germline V gene, CDR1 is MNHNS and CDR2 is SASEGT. CDR3: CAGGEYSNQPQHF. CDR3 DNA: TGTGCTGGGGGTGAGTATAGCAATCAGCCCCAGCATTTT.

This clone was detected only once. The V call is TRBV29-1, the J call TRBJ2-1; 8 positions match TRBD2. The CDR3 extends over 14 amino acids. Losses at the gene ends were 6 bases for V and 7 bases for J; bases not matched to a gene: 11. The germline V gene has CDR1 SQVTM and CDR2 ANQGSEA. The CDR3 coding sequence is TGCAGCGTCATACGGGGGGGCTATTCTAATGAGCAGTTCTTC. It encodes CSVIRGGYSNEQFF.

The genes are TRBV4-1 and TRBJ1-2; D is uncertain. This CDR3 region has 13 residues. The germline V and J ends were trimmed by 2 bases and 8 bases, with 12 bases remaining between them. Germline assignment: CDR1 MGHRA and CDR2 YSYEKL. The CDR3 spells CASSQLLDVGYTF. In nucleotides, the CDR3 is TGCGCCAGCAGCCAATTATTGGATGTCGGCTACACCTTC.

The chain couples TRBV30 to TRBJ1-6, with 8 bases aligning to TRBD1. Germline V gene lookup returns CDR1 GTSNPN and CDR2 SVGIG (reference sequence). This CDR3 has 14 amino acids. V shed 3 bases, J shed 10 bases, and the junction held 8 bases outside the gene matches. DNA of the CDR3: TGTGCCTGGAGCTCGGGACAGGCGTCATCACCCCTCCACTTT. Its translation is CAWSSGQASSPLHF.

The chain has TRBV7-9 and TRBJ2-7, with D possibly being TRBD1 (6 bases). V shed 1 base and J shed 3 bases, with 19 bases lying between them. Germline CDR1 SEHNR, CDR2 FQNEAQ (reference sequence). This CDR3 is built from 17 residues. In DNA form, the CDR3 reads TGTGCCAGCAGCTTAGAGGGACAAGGGATGTTTAGCTACGAGCAGTACTTC. Its protein is CASSLEGQGMFSYEQYF.

The chain has TRBV25-1 and TRBJ1-2; D is ambiguous. The V end was cut by 7 bases, the J end by 2 bases, with 8 bases between. The CDR3 spans 12 residues. Per germline, CDR1 MGHDK and CDR2 SYGVNS. The CDR3 nucleotides read TGTGCCAGCATAACAGCAAACTATGGCTACACCTTC. Translation gives CASITANYGYTF.

The chain has TRBV4-1 and TRBJ2-1, with D unclear. From germline, CDR1 is MGHRA and CDR2 YSYEKL. V lost 0 bases and J 7 bases, leaving 10 bases between the germline ends. This CDR3 is 14 amino acids long. The CDR3 here is CASSQDSLVNEQFF. The CDR3 nucleotides are TGCGCCAGCAGCCAAGACTCGCTAGTGAATGAGCAGTTCTTC.

As concerns this clone: Other DNA sequences in the same sample also yield this CDR3. The chain combines TRBV5-6 with TRBJ2-7; possible D gene TRBD2, 5 bases. The germline V and J ends were trimmed by 0 bases and 3 bases, with 10 bases remaining between them. Germline CDR1 reads SGHDT; CDR2 reads YYEEEE. This CDR3 contains 14 residues. The CDR3 is CASSLASSFYEQYF. Written as DNA, the CDR3 is TGTGCCAGCAGCTTGGCATCTAGCTTCTACGAGCAGTACTTC.

The rearrangement uses TRBV5-4 and TRBJ2-1, with 7 bases identical to TRBD1. Germline V gene sequence: CDR1 SGHNT, CDR2 YYREEE (reference sequence). The CDR3 covers 16 residues. The ends lost 0 bases at V and 4 bases at J; junction bases unmatched: 7. CDR3 loop: CASSLGGGGLYNEQFF. The CDR3, as DNA: TGTGCCAGCAGCTTGGGAGGGGGCGGTCTGTACAATGAGCAGTTCTTC. The whole variable domain, filled in from reference TRBV5-4 and TRBJ2-1, reads ETGVTQSPTHLIKTRGQQVTLRCSSQSGHNTVSWYQQALGQGPQFIFQYYREEENGRGNFPPRFSGLQFPNYSSELNVNALELDDSALYLCASSLGGGGLYNEQFFGPGTRLTVL.

The V gene is TRBV5-8, the J gene TRBJ2-7; D possibly corresponds to TRBD1 (6 bases). Looked up from germline, CDR1 is SGHTS and CDR2 is YDEGEE. Deletions cut 2 bases from V and 5 bases from J, with 8 bases between. CDR3 length equals 12 residues. The CDR3 DNA reads as TGTGCCAGCAGCTTTCCAGGGGACGAGCAGTACTTC. Its translation is CASSFPGDEQYF.